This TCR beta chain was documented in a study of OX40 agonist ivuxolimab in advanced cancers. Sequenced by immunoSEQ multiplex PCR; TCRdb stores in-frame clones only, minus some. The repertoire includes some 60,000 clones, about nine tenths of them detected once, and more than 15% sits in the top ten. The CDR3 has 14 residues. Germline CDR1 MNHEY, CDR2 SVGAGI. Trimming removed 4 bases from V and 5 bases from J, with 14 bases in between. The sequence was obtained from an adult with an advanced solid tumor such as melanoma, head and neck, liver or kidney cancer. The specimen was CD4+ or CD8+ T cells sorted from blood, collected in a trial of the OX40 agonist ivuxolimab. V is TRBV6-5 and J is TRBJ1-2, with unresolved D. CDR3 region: CASSSTTSGYGYTF. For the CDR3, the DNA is TGTGCCAGCAGTTCCACTACATCGGGATATGGCTACACCTTC.